This T cell receptor beta chain was identified in a study of cytomegalovirus exposure and HLA in healthy donors. The primer mix had 60 Vbeta and 13 Jbeta primers. Assay: immunoSEQ multiplex PCR; the TCRdb copy retains only in-frame clones and omits some. The table lists some 92,000 clones, more than 60% of them singletons. For this clone: Its specificity is not known.

General study points: A list of approximately 160 TCR beta chains associated with cytomegalovirus was given. Association of a missense DCLRE1C variant with TCR beta V- and J-gene trimming was reported in a later analysis.

Sequenced material: PBMCs. The receptor was derived from a man younger than 35 in good health and CMV-seropositive.

The CDR3 sequence: CASSPPAGGRYEQFF. The DNA for the CDR3 is TGTGCCAGCAGCCCGCCTGCGGGGGGGCGGTATGAGCAGTTCTTC. The chain uses TRBV11-2 and TRBJ2-1, with 9 bases fitting TRBD2. Trimming took 5 bases from V and 8 from J; bases not matched to a gene: 10. Per the germline V gene, CDR1 is SGHAT and CDR2 is FQNNGV. The CDR3 spans 15 residues.